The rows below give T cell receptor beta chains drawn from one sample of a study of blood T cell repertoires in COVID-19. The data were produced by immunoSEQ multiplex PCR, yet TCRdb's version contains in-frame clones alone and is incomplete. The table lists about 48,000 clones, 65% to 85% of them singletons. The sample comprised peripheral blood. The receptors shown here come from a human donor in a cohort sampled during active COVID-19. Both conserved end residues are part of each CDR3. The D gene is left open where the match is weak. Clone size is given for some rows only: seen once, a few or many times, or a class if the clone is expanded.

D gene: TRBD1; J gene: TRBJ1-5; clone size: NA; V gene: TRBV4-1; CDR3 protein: CASSHEGASNQPQHF; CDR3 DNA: TGCGCCAGCAGCCATGAGGGGGCGAGCAATCAGCCCCAGCATTTT
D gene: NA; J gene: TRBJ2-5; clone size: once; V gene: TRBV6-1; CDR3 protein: CASSEGGRETQYF; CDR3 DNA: TGTGCCAGCAGTGAAGGGGGCAGGGAGACCCAGTACTTC
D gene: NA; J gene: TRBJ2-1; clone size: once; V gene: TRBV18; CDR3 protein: CASSPPGVNNEQFF; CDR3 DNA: TGTGCCAGCTCACCCCCGGGAGTGAACAATGAGCAGTTCTTC
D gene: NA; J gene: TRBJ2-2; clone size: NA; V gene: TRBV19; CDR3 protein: CASSIWPGELFF; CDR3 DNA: TGTGCCAGTAGTATCTGGCCCGGGGAGCTGTTTTTT
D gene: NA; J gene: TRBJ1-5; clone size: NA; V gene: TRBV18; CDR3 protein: CASSQGIDKPQHF; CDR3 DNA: TGTGCCAGCTCGCAGGGCATTGATAAGCCCCAGCATTTT
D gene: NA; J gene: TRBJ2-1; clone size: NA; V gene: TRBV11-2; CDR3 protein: CASSLSSASSYNEQFF; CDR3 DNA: TGTGCCAGCAGCTTATCTAGCGCAAGCTCCTACAATGAGCAGTTCTTC
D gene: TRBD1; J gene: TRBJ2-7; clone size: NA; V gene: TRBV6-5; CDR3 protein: CASSYDRVDYEQYF; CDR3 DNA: TGTGCCAGCAGTTATGACAGGGTTGACTACGAGCAGTACTTC
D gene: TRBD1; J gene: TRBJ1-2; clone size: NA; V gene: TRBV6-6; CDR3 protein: CASSYSLGTGNGYTF; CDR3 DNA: TGTGCCAGCAGTTACTCGTTAGGGACAGGGAATGGCTACACCTTC
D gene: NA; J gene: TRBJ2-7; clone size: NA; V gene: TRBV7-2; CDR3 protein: CASSLRLDEQYF; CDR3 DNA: TGTGCCAGCAGCTTAAGATTAGACGAGCAGTACTTC
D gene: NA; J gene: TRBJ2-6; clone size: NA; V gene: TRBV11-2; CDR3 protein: CASSFSGHPGANVLTF; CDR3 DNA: TGTGCCAGCAGCTTTTCAGGGCACCCTGGGGCCAACGTCCTGACTTTC
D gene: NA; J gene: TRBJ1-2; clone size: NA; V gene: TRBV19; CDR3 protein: CASTPLRGNGYTF; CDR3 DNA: TGTGCCAGTACCCCCCTAAGGGGGAATGGCTACACCTTC
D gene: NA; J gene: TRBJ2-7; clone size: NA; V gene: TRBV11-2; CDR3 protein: CASSLDSPNYEQYF; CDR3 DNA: TGTGCCAGCAGCTTAGATAGCCCAAACTACGAGCAGTACTTC
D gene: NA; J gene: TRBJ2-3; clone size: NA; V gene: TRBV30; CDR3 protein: CAWSVQDTQYF; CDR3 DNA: TGTGCCTGGAGTGTACAAGATACGCAGTATTTT
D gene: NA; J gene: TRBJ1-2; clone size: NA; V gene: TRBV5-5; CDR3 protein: CASIPAPNREGDGYTF; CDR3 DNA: TGTGCCAGCATCCCCGCTCCCAACAGGGAGGGGGATGGCTACACCTTC
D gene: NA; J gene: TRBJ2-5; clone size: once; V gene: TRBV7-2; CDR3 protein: CASSRRVETQYF; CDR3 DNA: TGTGCCAGCAGCCGGCGGGTAGAGACCCAGTACTTC
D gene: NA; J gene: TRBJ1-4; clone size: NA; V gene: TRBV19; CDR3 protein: CASSIVIGSGNEKLFF; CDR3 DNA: TGTGCCAGTAGTATAGTTATCGGGAGCGGTAATGAAAAACTGTTTTTT
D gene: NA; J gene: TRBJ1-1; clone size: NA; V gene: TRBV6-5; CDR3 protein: CASRGATEAFF; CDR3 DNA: TGTGCCAGCAGGGGGGCAACTGAAGCTTTCTTT
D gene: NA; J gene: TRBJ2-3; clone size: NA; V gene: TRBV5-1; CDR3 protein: CASSRASLSDTQYF; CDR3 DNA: TGCGCCAGCAGCCGTGCTAGTTTGTCAGATACGCAGTATTTT
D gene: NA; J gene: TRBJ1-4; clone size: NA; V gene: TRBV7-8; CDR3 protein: CASSLGGGGGEKLFF; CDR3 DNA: TGTGCCAGCAGCTTAGGCGGGGGTGGGGGTGAAAAACTGTTTTTT
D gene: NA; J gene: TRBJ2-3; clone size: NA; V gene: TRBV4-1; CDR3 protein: CASSQTGDTQYF; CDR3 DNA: TGCGCCAGCAGCCAGACAGGAGATACGCAGTATTTT
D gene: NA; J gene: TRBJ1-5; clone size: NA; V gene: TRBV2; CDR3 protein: CASSAERAQGAFEHF; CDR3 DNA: TGTGCCAGCTCTGCTGAGCGGGCCCAGGGTGCCTTCGAGCATTTT
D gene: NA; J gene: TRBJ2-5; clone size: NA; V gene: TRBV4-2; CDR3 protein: CASSQEFRAETQYF; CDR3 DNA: TGTGCCAGCAGCCAAGAATTCAGGGCCGAGACCCAGTACTTC
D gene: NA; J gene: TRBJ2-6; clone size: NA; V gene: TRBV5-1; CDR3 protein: CASSLGGGAGANVLTF; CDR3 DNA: TGCGCCAGCAGCTTAGGGGGGGGCGCTGGGGCCAACGTCCTGACTTTC
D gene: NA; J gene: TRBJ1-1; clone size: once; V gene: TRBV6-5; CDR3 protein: CASSSEVWAFF; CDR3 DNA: TGTGCCAGCAGTTCGGAGGTGTGGGCTTTCTTT
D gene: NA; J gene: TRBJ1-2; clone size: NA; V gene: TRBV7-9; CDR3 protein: CASSLRGETANYGYTF; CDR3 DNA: TGTGCCAGCAGCCTCCGAGGTGAGACAGCTAACTATGGCTACACCTTC
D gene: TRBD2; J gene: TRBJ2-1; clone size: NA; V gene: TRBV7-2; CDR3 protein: CASSSGLAGEQFF; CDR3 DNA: TGTGCCAGCAGCTCAGGACTAGCGGGGGAGCAGTTCTTC